This T cell receptor beta chain was profiled in a study of blood T cell repertoires in COVID-19. Overall study: PBMCs, B-cell-depleted T cells, or T cells provided the cDNA or gDNA that made up the material.

Sequenced by immunoSEQ multiplex PCR; TCRdb stores in-frame clones only, minus some. The sample records fewer than 85,000 clones, approximately 80% being singletons. Trimming took 4 bases from V and 0 from J, leaving 7 bases between them. CDR3 length equals 14 residues. Germline CDR1 reads SGHAT; CDR2 reads FQNNGV. The table lists this clone with a few counts. Sequencing was carried out using peripheral blood. The genes are TRBV11-2 and TRBJ1-3; D unclear. The sequence was collected from a woman aged 60 to 75 with acute or convalescent COVID-19. In nucleotides, the CDR3 is TGTGCCAGCAGCTCCAGGCTCTCTGGAAACACCATATATTTT. Protein: CASSSRLSGNTIYF.